The 28 T cell receptor beta chains listed next were all sequenced from one sample in a study of identical twins. TCRdb re-analysed the 5' RACE reads in MiXCR, keeping a single row per CDR3 protein. This repertoire shows 350,000 or so distinct CDR3 sequences, roughly 9% found once; its top ten account for approximately 9.3%. Sample: naive T cells sorted from blood. These receptors were collected from a woman between 45 and 60 years old in good health.

The chain is built from TRBV12-3 or TRBV12-4 and TRBJ2-1; 11 nucleotides align to TRBD2. The CDR3 covers 17 residues. The V gene end was trimmed by 5 bases and the J gene end by 2 bases; junction bases not matched to a gene: 8. DNA for the CDR3: TGTGCCAGCAGTCCGACTAGCGGGGTTCCTACCTACAATGAGCAGTTCTTC. Translation gives CASSPTSGVPTYNEQFF.

This clonotype was seen a handful of times. This sequence joins TRBV6-6 and TRBJ2-2; 7 positions agree with TRBD2. Looked up from germline, CDR1 is MNHNY and CDR2 is SVGAGI (reference sequence). After removal of 6 bases from V and 7 bases from J, the junction contained 14 bases not matched to a gene. The CDR3 runs to 16 residues. CDR3 DNA: TGTGCCAGCAGACCGATTCCGGGAGGATCGCGCGGGGAGCTGTTTTTT. It translates to CASRPIPGGSRGELFF.

The chain joins TRBV29-1 to TRBJ2-2; perhaps TRBD2 as D (5 bases). CDR1 and CDR2 from the germline V gene are SQVTM and ANQGSEA. CDR3 length equals 13 residues. Trimming left V 6 bases short and J 5 bases short, with 13 bases between. CDR3 DNA sequence: TGCAGCGTCCCAGACCCGGGGACCGGGGAGCTGTTTTTT. Protein sequence: CSVPDPGTGELFF.

This clonotype was counted many times. This chain joins TRBV29-1 and TRBJ2-1; 11 bases line up with TRBD2. Germline CDR1 is SQVTM and CDR2 is ANQGSEA. The CDR3 runs to 18 residues. J lost 5 bases, V lost 0 bases, and 12 bases had no gene match. CDR3 nucleotide sequence: TGCAGCGTTGAAGATGCGGTAGCGGGAGGGCTGTCGGACAATGAGCAGTTCTTC. Translating it yields CSVEDAVAGGLSDNEQFF.

This clonotype was picked up a small number of times. The rearrangement joins TRBV5-1 to TRBJ1-1; D is unresolved. V gave up 4 bases and J gave up 4 bases, with 17 bases separating them. Germline values: CDR1 SGHRS, CDR2 YFSETQ. The CDR3 covers 15 residues. The CDR3 loop reads CASSVATGVGTEAFF. As DNA, the CDR3 is TGCGCCAGCAGCGTAGCTACGGGTGTGGGCACTGAAGCTTTCTTT. Complete variable domain (other parts from reference TRBV5-1 and TRBJ1-1): KAGVTQTPRYLIKTRGQQVTLSCSPISGHRSVSWYQQTPGQGLQFLFEYFSETQRNKGNFPGRFSGRQFSNSRSEMNVSTLELGDSALYLCASSVATGVGTEAFFGQGTRLTVV.

The table lists this clonotype with many counts. The chain is built from TRBV12-5 and TRBJ2-1, with unresolved D. Trimming removed 1 base from V and 15 bases from J, with 13 bases in between. The CDR3 consists of 12 residues. Germline assignment: CDR1 LGHNT and CDR2 FRNRAP. CDR3 residues: CASGLEGSAGFF. CDR3 sequence (DNA): TGTGCTAGTGGTTTGGAGGGCAGCGCCGGGTTCTTC.

The V call is TRBV10-2, the J call TRBJ2-4; D gene unclear. V was shortened by 4 bases and J by 0 bases, with 10 bases between the two germline ends. CDR1 is WSHSY, CDR2 SAAADI, per germline. The CDR3 has 15 amino acids. The CDR3 loop is CASSALELAKNIQYF. CDR3 coding DNA: TGCGCCAGCAGTGCCCTTGAACTAGCCAAAAACATTCAGTACTTC.

The chain carries TRBV6-5 and TRBJ1-1, with D possibly TRBD1 on 5 matching bases. Trimming left V 6 bases short and J 0 bases short, with 11 bases between. CDR3 length: 14 amino acids. Germline CDR1 is MNHEY and CDR2 is SVGAGI. The CDR3 spells CASRAGLVNTEAFF. DNA of the CDR3: TGTGCCAGCAGGGCAGGGCTTGTGAACACTGAAGCTTTCTTT.

The chain is built from TRBV24-1 and TRBJ2-5; D is possibly TRBD1 or TRBD2 (6 bases each). The V end lost 10 bases, the J end lost 6 bases, and 17 bases lay between the germline ends. Germline-derived CDR1 and CDR2 are KGHDR and SFDVKD. There are 13 residues in the CDR3. CDR3: CATHGGRGKTQYF. The CDR3 DNA sequence: TGTGCCACTCATGGGGGGCGCGGGAAGACCCAGTACTTC.

The sample holds a few counts of this clonotype. This chain links TRBV7-8 with TRBJ2-3; no clear D gene. Trimming took off 5 bases at V and 2 bases at J, with 17 bases between the two ends. Germline V gene sequence: CDR1 SGHVS, CDR2 FQNEAQ. This CDR3 has 16 residues. CDR3: CASSHTQSSYTDTQYF. The CDR3 region has the DNA TGTGCCAGCAGCCACACACAGAGCTCTTACACAGATACGCAGTATTTT.

This chain connects TRBV12-3 or TRBV12-4 to TRBJ1-3; TRBD1 might be the D (6 bases). The CDR3 loop spans 13 amino acids. The V end lost 4 bases, the J end lost 3 bases, and 7 bases lay between the germline ends. The CDR3 nucleotides are TGTGCCAGCAGTTCAGGGGTTGGAAACACCATATATTTT. The encoded protein is CASSSGVGNTIYF.

This clonotype was seen only a few times. The chain employs TRBV6-5 and TRBJ2-1; no definite D call. The V end was cut by 6 bases, the J end by 4 bases, with 10 bases between. The germline gives CDR1 MNHEY, CDR2 SVGAGI. CDR3 length equals 13 residues. The CDR3 DNA follows: TGTGCCAGCAGGGAGTTAACTTACAATGAGCAGTTCTTC. Its protein is CASRELTYNEQFF.

The rearrangement links TRBV3-1 to TRBJ2-7; 10 bases fit TRBD2. Germline V CDR1 and CDR2: LGHDT, YNNKEL (reference sequence). The V segment lost 4 bases and the J segment 4 bases; nucleotides outside the gene matches: 10. The CDR3 contains 16 residues. In nucleotides, the CDR3 is TGTGCCAGCAGCCCGTTTCGGACTAGCGGAGAATACGAGCAGTACTTC. Amino acids: CASSPFRTSGEYEQYF.

This rearrangement joins TRBV2 to TRBJ1-6; 10 nucleotides line up with TRBD1. Germline CDR1 SNHLY, CDR2 FYNNEI. J gave up 10 bases and V 3 bases, and 6 bases lay outside the gene matches. This CDR3 has 15 amino acids. The CDR3 DNA is TGTGCCAGCAGTGATGACAGGGGGCGAGAGTCACCCCTCCACTTT. Amino acid sequence: CASSDDRGRESPLHF.

Ten or more counts support this clonotype. This rearrangement joins TRBV5-1 to TRBJ1-2; D is possibly TRBD1 (5 bases). CDR1 and CDR2 (germline): SGHRS, YFSETQ. Trimming took 5 bases from V and 3 from J, leaving 11 bases between them. The length of the CDR3 is 13 residues. CDR3: CASRPPGDYGYTF. The CDR3 coding sequence is TGCGCCAGCAGACCGCCGGGGGACTATGGCTACACCTTC.

The chain has TRBV4-2 and TRBJ2-2; no reliable D call. The CDR3 totals 13 residues. The germline V and J ends were trimmed by 0 bases and 9 bases, with 8 bases remaining between them. The germline CDR1 and CDR2 sequences are LGHNA and YNFKEQ. This CDR3 is CASSQESVRELFF. The DNA for the CDR3 is TGTGCCAGCAGCCAAGAATCCGTCAGGGAGCTGTTTTTT.

This clonotype was picked up many times. The chain employs TRBV5-1 and TRBJ2-7; 7 nucleotides align to TRBD2. The CDR3 is 17 amino acids. Trimming took 2 bases from V and 0 from J; bases not matched to a gene: 11. Per germline, CDR1 SGHRS and CDR2 YFSETQ. This CDR3 is CASSFLSTSAASYEQYF. The CDR3 DNA reads TGCGCCAGCAGCTTTCTTTCCACTAGCGCCGCCTCCTACGAGCAGTACTTC.

The CDR3 loop is CASSQASGVGNQPQHF. The CDR3 DNA reads TGCGCCAGCAGCCAAGCATCAGGGGTTGGAAATCAGCCCCAGCATTTT. The chain carries TRBV4-1 and TRBJ1-5; possibly TRBD1 for D (6 bases). Germline assignment: CDR1 MGHRA and CDR2 YSYEKL. This CDR3 spans 16 amino acids. V lost 1 base to trimming and J lost 4 bases, with 14 bases between them.

This clonotype was seen a few times. This chain connects TRBV27 to TRBJ2-2; D remains ambiguous. This CDR3 contains 14 residues. V lost 1 base and J 3 bases, leaving 6 bases between the germline ends. CDR1 and CDR2 (germline): MNHEY, SMNVEV (reference sequence). CDR3 protein: CASSLWVDTGELFF. The CDR3 DNA follows: TGTGCCAGCAGTTTATGGGTGGACACCGGGGAGCTGTTTTTT.

The V and J genes are TRBV5-1 and TRBJ2-5; TRBD1 or TRBD2 may be the D gene (5 bases each). The CDR3 extends over 13 amino acids. Germline CDR1 is SGHRS and CDR2 is YFSETQ. Trimming pared 4 bases from V and 5 bases from J, leaving 12 bases between. This CDR3 reads CASSQSGTETQYF. The CDR3, as DNA: TGCGCCAGCAGCCAGAGTGGGACGGAGACCCAGTACTTC.

The table lists this clonotype with many counts. The chain recombines TRBV5-1 with TRBJ2-2; D gene unclear. The length of the CDR3 is 13 residues. V lost 5 bases, J lost 2 bases, and 7 bases lay in between. Germline CDR1 reads SGHRS; CDR2 reads YFSETQ. CDR3 nucleotides: TGCGCCAGCAGACCCACTAACACCGGGGAGCTGTTTTTT. Its translation is CASRPTNTGELFF.

The rearrangement uses TRBV12-3 or TRBV12-4 and TRBJ2-1, with D perhaps given as TRBD1 or TRBD2 (6 bases each). This CDR3 region has 16 residues. V was pared by 2 bases and J by 8 bases, with 19 bases between. Written as DNA, the CDR3 is TGTGCCAGCAGTTTATTTGGGGGGAAGGGGGACTATGAGCAGTTCTTC. This codes for CASSLFGGKGDYEQFF.

Written as DNA, the CDR3 is TGCGCCAGCAGCTCCGGACTAAGCCGGGACACTGAAGCTTTCTTT. It specifies CASSSGLSRDTEAFF. The chain employs TRBV5-1 and TRBJ1-1; D gene ambiguous. The CDR3 extends over 15 amino acids. In germline, CDR1 is SGHRS, CDR2 YFSETQ. Trimming left V 3 bases short and J 3 bases short, with 15 bases between.

This clonotype has just a few counts. The chain joins TRBV12-3 or TRBV12-4 to TRBJ1-4; D may be TRBD1 (6 bases). CDR3 length: 17 residues. V was clipped by 2 bases and J by 5 bases, with 18 bases between them. CDR3 bases: TGTGCCAGCAGTTTATCCCCGCCGGGGGGCGCCAATGAAAAACTGTTTTTT. Its protein is CASSLSPPGGANEKLFF.

The chain carries TRBV29-1 and TRBJ2-7; D may be TRBD1 (5 bases). Trimming left V 4 bases short and J 3 bases short, with 7 bases between. Germline CDR1 and CDR2: SQVTM and ANQGSEA. The CDR3 sequence is 11 residues long. This chain's CDR3 is CSVVGDYEQYF. The CDR3 bases are TGCAGCGTTGTAGGGGACTACGAGCAGTACTTC.

In this sample, this clonotype turned up many times. V is TRBV7-9 and J is TRBJ2-1; TRBD1 aligns across 12 bases. V was clipped by 2 bases and J by 7 bases; unmatched bases: 6. Germline values: CDR1 SEHNR, CDR2 FQNEAQ (reference sequence). CDR3 size: 16 residues. The CDR3 here is CASSLLLGQGANEQFF. The CDR3 DNA is TGTGCCAGCAGCTTACTATTGGGACAGGGGGCGAATGAGCAGTTCTTC.

Many counts were recorded for this clonotype. This rearrangement joins TRBV20-1 to TRBJ2-7; tentatively, D is TRBD1 (6 bases). This CDR3 has 13 amino acids. Looked up from germline, CDR1 is DFQATT and CDR2 is SNEGSKA (reference sequence). V lost 8 bases, J lost 2 bases, and 16 bases lay in between. The CDR3 sequence: CSQTGQTPYEQYF. CDR3 DNA: TGCAGTCAAACCGGACAGACACCCTACGAGCAGTACTTC.

The chain carries TRBV10-3 and TRBJ2-5; D possibly corresponds to TRBD2 (5 bases). CDR1 and CDR2 from the germline V gene are ENHRY and SYGVKD. CDR3 length: 15 amino acids. V lost 2 bases, J lost 4 bases, and 14 bases lay in between. CDR3 loop: CAISELSGSTETQYF. In nucleotides, the CDR3 is TGTGCCATCAGTGAGCTTAGTGGGAGTACAGAGACCCAGTACTTC.